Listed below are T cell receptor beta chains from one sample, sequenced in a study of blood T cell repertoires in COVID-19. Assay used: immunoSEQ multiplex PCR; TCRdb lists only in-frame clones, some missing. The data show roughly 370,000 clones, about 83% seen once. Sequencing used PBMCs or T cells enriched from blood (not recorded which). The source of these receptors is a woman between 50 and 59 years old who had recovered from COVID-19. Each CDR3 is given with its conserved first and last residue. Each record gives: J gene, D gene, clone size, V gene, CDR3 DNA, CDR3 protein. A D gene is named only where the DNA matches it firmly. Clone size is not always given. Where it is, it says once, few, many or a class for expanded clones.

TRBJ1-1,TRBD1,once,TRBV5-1,TGCGCCAGCACCCTGGGACAGTTAGGAGGGGGCACTGAAGCTTTCTTT,CASTLGQLGGGTEAFF
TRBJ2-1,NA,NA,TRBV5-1,TGCGCCAGCAGATCGGACAGTCCTGGCTACAATGAGCAGTTCTTC,CASRSDSPGYNEQFF
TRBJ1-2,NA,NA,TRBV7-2,TGTGCCAGCAGCTTAGAATATTCCAGGTTTCTCTATGGCTACACCTTC,CASSLEYSRFLYGYTF
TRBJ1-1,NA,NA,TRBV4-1,TGCGCCAGCAGCCAACAGTGGGGGGGGGTCTCGGCTGAAGCTTTCTTT,CASSQQWGGVSAEAFF
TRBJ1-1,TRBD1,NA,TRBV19,TGTGCCAGTAGTCTATCACAGGGGTATACTGAAGCTTTCTTT,CASSLSQGYTEAFF
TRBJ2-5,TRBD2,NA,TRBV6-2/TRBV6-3,TGTGCCAGCAGTTACACGCACGGGGGGGCCGAAGAGACCCAGTACTTC,CASSYTHGGAEETQYF
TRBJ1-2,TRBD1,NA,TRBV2,TGTGCCAGCAGGTCACAGGGGGTCGGCTATGGCTACACCTTC,CASRSQGVGYGYTF
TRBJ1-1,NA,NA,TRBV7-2,TGTGCCAGCAGCTTAAGAGCAGGAAACACTGAAGCTTTCTTT,CASSLRAGNTEAFF
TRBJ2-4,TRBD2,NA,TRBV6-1,TGTGCCAGCAGTGAAGCACCGGGAGGTTTATCCAAAAACATTCAGTACTTC,CASSEAPGGLSKNIQYF
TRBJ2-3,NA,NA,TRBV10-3,TGTGCCATCAGTGACCCGGATACGCAGTATTTT,CAISDPDTQYF
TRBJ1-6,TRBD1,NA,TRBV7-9,TGTGCCAGCAGCCCGACAGGGACCGTTAATTCACCCCTCCACTTT,CASSPTGTVNSPLHF
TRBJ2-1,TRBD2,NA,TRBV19,TGTGCCAGTAGTACGCGACTAGCGGTTTACAATGAGCAGTTCTTC,CASSTRLAVYNEQFF
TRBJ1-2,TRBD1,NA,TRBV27,TGTGCCAGCAGGGACAGGGGGCTGGGTTATGGCTACACCTTC,CASRDRGLGYGYTF
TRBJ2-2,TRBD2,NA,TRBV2,TGTGTCTCTACCCTAGCGGGGGGACGCACCGGGGAGCTGTTTTTT,CVSTLAGGRTGELFF
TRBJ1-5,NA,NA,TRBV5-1,TGCGCCAGCAGCTTGTCTGTCAATCAGCCCCAGCATTTT,CASSLSVNQPQHF
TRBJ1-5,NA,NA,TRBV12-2,TGTGCAAGTCCCCTGAAACTGATCAAGGAGCAGCCCCAGCATTTT,CASPLKLIKEQPQHF
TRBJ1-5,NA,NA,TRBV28,TGTGCCAGCAGCGCCAGCGGGGGGCTTCAGCCCCAGCATTTT,CASSASGGLQPQHF
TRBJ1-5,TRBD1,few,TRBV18,TGTGCCAGCACGCCGGGACAGGCAAATCAGCCCCAGCATTTT,CASTPGQANQPQHF
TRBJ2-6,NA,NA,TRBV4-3,TGCGCCAGCAGCCCTGCTAGGAGCTCTGGGGCCAACGTCCTGACTTTC,CASSPARSSGANVLTF
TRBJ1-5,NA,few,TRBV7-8,TGTGCCAGCAGTCTTAGCCACTACAATCAGCCCCAGCATTTT,CASSLSHYNQPQHF
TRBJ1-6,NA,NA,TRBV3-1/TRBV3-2,TGTGCCAGCAGCCAAGTTGGTGAGAATTCACCCCTCCACTTT,CASSQVGENSPLHF
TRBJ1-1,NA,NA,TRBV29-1,TGCAGCGTTGATCGGAGCATGAACACTGAAGCTTTCTTT,CSVDRSMNTEAFF
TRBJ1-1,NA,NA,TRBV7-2,TGTGCCAGCAGCTTAGTGACAGGCACTGAAGCTTTCTTT,CASSLVTGTEAFF
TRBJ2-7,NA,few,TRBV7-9,TGTGCCAGCAGCTTAGGCGGGACAGCCGTCTCCTACGAGCAGTACTTC,CASSLGGTAVSYEQYF
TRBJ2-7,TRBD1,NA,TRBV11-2,TGTGCCAGCAGCTTAGAGGGACAGGTGTACGAGCAGTACTTC,CASSLEGQVYEQYF
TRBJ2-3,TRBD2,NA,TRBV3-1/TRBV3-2,TGTGCCAGCAGGGGACTAGCGGCACGTGATACGCAGTATTTT,CASRGLAARDTQYF
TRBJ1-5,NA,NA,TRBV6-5,TGTGCCACCACAGACAGTAAACTCATGACGTGGCCCCAGCATTTT,CATTDSKLMTWPQHF
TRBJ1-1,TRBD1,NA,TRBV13,TGTGCCAGCGGGAGGAGCTGGGACAGGGCCCAGGACACTGAAGCTTTCTTT,CASGRSWDRAQDTEAFF
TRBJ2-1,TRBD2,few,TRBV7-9,TGTGCCAGCAGCCTCCGTCGGACTAGCGGGGAGGAGGAGCAGTTCTTC,CASSLRRTSGEEEQFF
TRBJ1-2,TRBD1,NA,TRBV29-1,TGCAGCGTACCTGAGGGGGACAGGGTTTTTGGCTATGGCTACACCTTC,CSVPEGDRVFGYGYTF
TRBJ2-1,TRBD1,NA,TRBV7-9,TGTGCCAGCAGCCCATCGGGACAGGGGTCCTACAATGAGCAGTTCTTC,CASSPSGQGSYNEQFF
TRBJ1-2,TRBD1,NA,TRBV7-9,TGTGCCAGCAGCTTAGTCGGACAGGGGATTATCGACTATGGCTACACCTTC,CASSLVGQGIIDYGYTF